Listed below are T cell receptor beta chains from one sample, sequenced in a study of OX40 agonist ivuxolimab in advanced cancers. Method: immunoSEQ multiplex PCR; TCRdb's copy keeps in-frame clones and lacks some. The repertoire holds 36,000 or so clones, with around 80% as singletons. Here the sequenced sample was CD4+ or CD8+ T cells sorted from blood, taken in a trial of the OX40 agonist ivuxolimab. These receptors were obtained from an adult with an advanced solid tumor such as melanoma, head and neck, liver or kidney cancer. CDR3s include the opening cysteine and the closing phenylalanine or tryptophan. Each record gives: clone size, J gene, V gene, D gene, CDR3 protein, CDR3 DNA. The D gene is left open where the match is weak. Some rows mark clone size as missing; the rest say once, few, many or name a class of expanded clone.

>once|TRBJ2-2|TRBV19|TRBD2
CASSGRTSGGSYNTGELFF
TGTGCCAGTAGTGGGCGGACTAGCGGGGGGTCTTATAACACCGGGGAGCTGTTTTTT
>NA|TRBJ1-2|TRBV7-8|NA
CASSLAASYGYTF
TGTGCCAGCAGCTTAGCAGCTAGCTATGGCTACACCTTC
>few|TRBJ1-6|TRBV27|TRBD1
CASSLDRDRGRNSPLHF
TGTGCCAGCAGTTTAGACCGGGACAGGGGTCGTAATTCACCCCTCCACTTT
>NA|TRBJ2-3|TRBV5-8|TRBD2
CASSFGGFSDTQYF
TGTGCCAGCAGCTTCGGGGGGTTTTCAGATACGCAGTATTTT
>NA|TRBJ2-2|TRBV27|NA
CASSYGTQPELFF
TGTGCCAGCAGTTACGGGACACAGCCTGAGCTGTTTTTT
>medium-sized|TRBJ2-7|TRBV27|TRBD2
CAPLRTRGCEQYF
TGTGCCCCCCTCAGGACTAGAGGGTGCGAGCAGTACTTC
>NA|TRBJ1-5|TRBV4-1|TRBD1
CASRRQGDNQPQHF
TGCGCCAGCAGGCGACAGGGTGATAACCAGCCCCAGCATTTT
>NA|TRBJ2-5|TRBV4-1|NA
CASSQVEETQYF
TGCGCCAGCAGCCAAGTCGAGGAGACCCAGTACTTC
>NA|TRBJ1-3|TRBV28|NA
CASSLSKGQGNTIYF
TGTGCCAGCAGTCTGAGTAAGGGGCAAGGAAACACCATATATTTT
>NA|TRBJ2-1|TRBV11-2|NA
CASSSWQGNEQFF
TGTGCCAGCAGCTCATGGCAAGGGAATGAGCAGTTCTTC
>NA|TRBJ1-2|TRBV7-2|TRBD1
CASSLWDRDYGYTF
TGTGCCAGCAGCTTATGGGACAGGGATTATGGCTACACCTTC
>NA|TRBJ1-1|TRBV30|NA
CAWSTWGNTEAFF
TGTGCCTGGAGTACATGGGGGAACACTGAAGCTTTCTTT
>NA|TRBJ2-1|TRBV15|NA
CATSRSRDGYYNEQFF
TGTGCCACCAGCAGGAGCCGGGACGGTTATTACAATGAGCAGTTCTTC
>NA|TRBJ2-7|TRBV7-8|NA
CASSPDQGRVDEQYF
TGTGCCAGCAGCCCCGACCAGGGGAGGGTGGACGAGCAGTACTTC
>NA|TRBJ1-4|TRBV29-1|TRBD1
CSGGQGGTNEKLFF
TGCAGCGGGGGACAGGGAGGAACTAATGAAAAACTGTTTTTT
>NA|TRBJ2-3|TRBV7-9|NA
CASSSRGQLADTQYF
TGTGCCAGCAGCTCGAGGGGCCAGTTAGCAGATACGCAGTATTTT
>NA|TRBJ1-2|TRBV7-9|NA
CASSLAQLYGYTF
TGTGCCAGCAGCTTAGCTCAGCTCTATGGCTACACCTTC
>once|TRBJ2-1|TRBV29-1|TRBD2
CSVRNAGGGYNEQFF
TGCAGCGTTAGGAACGCTGGCGGGGGATACAATGAGCAGTTCTTC
>few|TRBJ2-7|TRBV9|TRBD1
CASSRDRGENEQYF
TGTGCCAGCAGCCGGGACAGGGGGGAGAACGAGCAGTACTTC